The rows below give T cell receptor beta chains drawn from one sample of a study of blood T cell repertoires in COVID-19. Clones were read by immunoSEQ multiplex PCR, and TCRdb kept only the in-frame ones, dropping some. The repertoire holds approximately 220,000 clones, around 90% seen once, with more than 12% in the top ten. The material sequenced was PBMCs or T cells enriched from blood (not recorded which). The receptors come from a man aged 30-40 years who had been exposed to COVID-19. The CDR3 runs from the conserved cysteine through the conserved F or W. A D gene is named only where the DNA matches it firmly. A row's size may be missing; if present it is once, few, many or a size class.

D: TRBD2
V: TRBV11-3
size: NA
J: TRBJ2-5
DNA: TGTGCCAGCAGCCCAACTAGCGGGCAAGAGACCCAGTACTTC
CDR3: CASSPTSGQETQYF

D: TRBD2
V: TRBV30
size: NA
J: TRBJ2-5
DNA: TGTGCCTGGAGTGTGAACGGGGGGTACCTGGAGACCCAGTACTTC
CDR3: CAWSVNGGYLETQYF

D: NA
V: TRBV5-4
size: once
J: TRBJ2-7
DNA: TGTGCCAGCAGCTTCGACAGGTATCACGAGCAGTACTTC
CDR3: CASSFDRYHEQYF

D: NA
V: TRBV5-1
size: NA
J: TRBJ2-5
DNA: TGCGCCAGCAGCTTGGAGACTACTCAGGAGACCCAGTACTTC
CDR3: CASSLETTQETQYF

D: TRBD2
V: TRBV7-3
size: NA
J: TRBJ2-3
DNA: TGTGCCAGCAGCTTACGACTAGCGGGGGATGGCACAGATACGCAGTATTTT
CDR3: CASSLRLAGDGTDTQYF

D: TRBD2
V: TRBV7-3
size: once
J: TRBJ2-3
DNA: TGTGCCAGCAGCCGAACTAGCGGGCAGACAGATACGCAGTATTTT
CDR3: CASSRTSGQTDTQYF

D: TRBD1
V: TRBV19
size: NA
J: TRBJ1-1
DNA: TGTGCCAGTAGTACGCAAACAGGGGCGGCGAACACTGAAGCTTTCTTT
CDR3: CASSTQTGAANTEAFF

D: TRBD1
V: TRBV5-8
size: NA
J: TRBJ2-3
DNA: TGTGCCACCGACAGGGGCCCGGGGGCAGATACGCAGTATTTT
CDR3: CATDRGPGADTQYF

D: TRBD2
V: TRBV5-5
size: NA
J: TRBJ2-3
DNA: TGTGCCAGCAGGCCACTAGCGAGTGCAGATACGCAGTATTTT
CDR3: CASRPLASADTQYF

D: NA
V: TRBV5-1
size: NA
J: TRBJ2-7
DNA: TGCGCCAGCAGCTCCCCTTCAGGGGAGAGGAGCGAGCAGTACTTC
CDR3: CASSSPSGERSEQYF

D: NA
V: TRBV27
size: NA
J: TRBJ2-7
DNA: TGTGCCAGCCTCGCGGCACCGAACTCCTACGAGCAGTACTTC
CDR3: CASLAAPNSYEQYF

D: NA
V: TRBV4-2
size: NA
J: TRBJ1-5
DNA: TGTGCCAGCAGCCAAGGAAGCCGCCTTAGCAATCAGCCCCAGCATTTT
CDR3: CASSQGSRLSNQPQHF

D: NA
V: TRBV7-6
size: NA
J: TRBJ2-2
DNA: TGTGCCAGCAGCGACTCAAACACCGGGGAGCTGTTTTTT
CDR3: CASSDSNTGELFF

D: NA
V: TRBV2
size: NA
J: TRBJ1-1
DNA: TGTGCCAGCACCAATACATCGCCGAACACTGAAGCTTTCTTT
CDR3: CASTNTSPNTEAFF

D: TRBD1
V: TRBV19
size: NA
J: TRBJ1-2
DNA: TGTGCCAGTAGTACTCGGAGGACAGGGGCCTTGAACTATGGCTACACCTTC
CDR3: CASSTRRTGALNYGYTF

D: NA
V: TRBV5-1
size: NA
J: TRBJ2-7
DNA: TGCGCCAGCAGCTTGGGTGACACCTACGAGCAGTACTTC
CDR3: CASSLGDTYEQYF

D: TRBD1
V: TRBV14
size: NA
J: TRBJ1-1
DNA: TGTGCCAGCAGCAGCCAGACAGGGGCCTTCGGTCGGACTGAAGCTTTCTTT
CDR3: CASSSQTGAFGRTEAFF

D: NA
V: TRBV14
size: once
J: TRBJ2-2
DNA: TGTGCCAGCAGCGAGTTTAGCAGGGCCCAGGAGCTGTTTTTT
CDR3: CASSEFSRAQELFF

D: NA
V: TRBV2
size: NA
J: TRBJ2-7
DNA: TGTGCCAGCAGCTTGGACGGGAACGAGCAGTACTTC
CDR3: CASSLDGNEQYF

D: NA
V: TRBV3-1/TRBV3-2
size: NA
J: TRBJ2-7
DNA: TGTGCCAGCAGCCTGGACAGCATCTCCTACGAGCAGTACTTC
CDR3: CASSLDSISYEQYF

D: NA
V: TRBV4-1
size: NA
J: TRBJ1-1
DNA: TGCGCCAGCAGCCAAGATGGTGGTAGGAACACTGAAGCTTTCTTT
CDR3: CASSQDGGRNTEAFF

D: NA
V: TRBV6-5
size: NA
J: TRBJ1-6
DNA: TGTGCCAGCAGAAGGGAGGATTACGGGAATTCACCCCTCCACTTT
CDR3: CASRREDYGNSPLHF

D: NA
V: TRBV19
size: NA
J: TRBJ2-7
DNA: TGTGCCAGTAGTCAGCAGGGAGGGGGTTACGAGCAGTACTTC
CDR3: CASSQQGGGYEQYF

D: NA
V: TRBV6-5
size: NA
J: TRBJ2-7
DNA: TGTGCCAGCAGTTACACAGGCCCAACCTACGAGCAGTACTTC
CDR3: CASSYTGPTYEQYF

D: NA
V: TRBV25-1
size: NA
J: TRBJ2-7
DNA: TGTGCCAGCAGTGATCGGTTGGGGGCGCGAGGGGAGCAGTACTTC
CDR3: CASSDRLGARGEQYF

D: NA
V: TRBV6-4
size: NA
J: TRBJ1-5
DNA: TGTGCCAGCAGTCCATTCGCGGGCCGGCCCCAGCATTTT
CDR3: CASSPFAGRPQHF

D: NA
V: TRBV12-3/TRBV12-4
size: few
J: TRBJ1-5
DNA: TGTGCCAGTTCAGACAGGAGCAATCAGCCCCAGCATTTT
CDR3: CASSDRSNQPQHF

D: NA
V: TRBV6-5
size: NA
J: TRBJ2-5
DNA: TGTGCCAGCAGTTACGTCCCAGCGGGTCAAGAGACCCAGTACTTC
CDR3: CASSYVPAGQETQYF

D: NA
V: TRBV19
size: NA
J: TRBJ2-7
DNA: TGTGCCAGTAGTATGAGAGACACCGCCTACGAGCAGTACTTC
CDR3: CASSMRDTAYEQYF

D: TRBD1
V: TRBV20-1
size: NA
J: TRBJ1-3
DNA: TGCAGTGCTAGTAGTTACAGGGGGAACGGAAACACCATATATTTT
CDR3: CSASSYRGNGNTIYF

D: TRBD1
V: TRBV4-1
size: NA
J: TRBJ1-3
DNA: TGCGCCAGCAGCCCACGGACAGGGTTTGGGGACACCATATATTTT
CDR3: CASSPRTGFGDTIYF

D: NA
V: TRBV6-5
size: few
J: TRBJ1-4
DNA: TGTGCCAGCAGTACTCAGGGGACCCGGGTAGAAAAACTGTTTTTT
CDR3: CASSTQGTRVEKLFF

D: NA
V: TRBV11-2
size: NA
J: TRBJ2-7
DNA: TGTGCCAGCAGCTTAGATCGGCGGGGCGAGCAGTACTTC
CDR3: CASSLDRRGEQYF

D: NA
V: TRBV3-1/TRBV3-2
size: NA
J: TRBJ2-2
DNA: TGTGCCAGCAGCGCGTACGGTCGCGGGGAGCTGTTTTTT
CDR3: CASSAYGRGELFF

D: TRBD1
V: TRBV11-2
size: NA
J: TRBJ2-7
DNA: TGTGCCAGCAGCCCAGGGGGCATCGATCTCTACGAGCAGTACTTC
CDR3: CASSPGGIDLYEQYF

D: NA
V: TRBV2
size: NA
J: TRBJ1-2
DNA: TGTGCCAGCAGTCCCCCAAATAACTATGGCTACACCTTC
CDR3: CASSPPNNYGYTF

D: NA
V: TRBV4-2
size: NA
J: TRBJ2-3
DNA: TGTGCCAGCAGCCCTGGCTCCTCGGGGGGCCGGGACACAGATACGCAGTATTTT
CDR3: CASSPGSSGGRDTDTQYF

D: TRBD1
V: TRBV9
size: once
J: TRBJ1-6
DNA: TGTGCCAGCAGCTCGCGACAGGGAGGCAATAATTCACCCCTCCACTTT
CDR3: CASSSRQGGNNSPLHF

D: NA
V: TRBV2
size: NA
J: TRBJ2-2
DNA: TGTGCCAGCAGGACCCCAAGGGGCGCGACCGGGGAGCTGTTTTTT
CDR3: CASRTPRGATGELFF

D: NA
V: TRBV19
size: NA
J: TRBJ1-6
DNA: TGTGCCAGTAGTATTAGCAGGGAAGTGGATTCACCCCTCCACTTT
CDR3: CASSISREVDSPLHF

D: NA
V: TRBV30
size: NA
J: TRBJ2-7
DNA: TGTGCCTGGTCTCAGGGCTCTTACTACGAGCAGTACTTC
CDR3: CAWSQGSYYEQYF

D: NA
V: TRBV27
size: NA
J: TRBJ1-2
DNA: TGTGCCAGCAGTTTCGCGGAGAACTATGGCTACACCTTC
CDR3: CASSFAENYGYTF

D: TRBD2
V: TRBV5-8
size: NA
J: TRBJ2-3
DNA: TGTGCCAGCATCCAGACGGTGCTAGCGGGGGCCCTAAGCACAGATACGCAGTATTTT
CDR3: CASIQTVLAGALSTDTQYF

D: NA
V: TRBV5-6
size: NA
J: TRBJ2-2
DNA: TGTGCCAGCAGCCCCGCGGCCGGGGAGCTGTTTTTT
CDR3: CASSPAAGELFF

D: TRBD1
V: TRBV2
size: NA
J: TRBJ1-4
DNA: TGTGCCAGCAGTGACAGGGGGCTTGGTAATGAAAAACTGTTTTTT
CDR3: CASSDRGLGNEKLFF

D: NA
V: TRBV6-1
size: NA
J: TRBJ2-2
DNA: TGTGCCAGCAGTGAGGATGGAGGGGCTGCCGGGGAGCTGTTTTTT
CDR3: CASSEDGGAAGELFF

D: TRBD1
V: TRBV2
size: NA
J: TRBJ1-2
DNA: TGTGCCAGCAGTGACGCCCCGGGACAGGGGGCGAGCGGCTACACCTTC
CDR3: CASSDAPGQGASGYTF

D: TRBD1
V: TRBV6-5
size: NA
J: TRBJ1-1
DNA: TGTGCCAGCAGCTTCTCGACAGGGTCGAACACTGAAGCTTTCTTT
CDR3: CASSFSTGSNTEAFF

D: NA
V: TRBV18
size: NA
J: TRBJ1-5
DNA: TGTGCCAGCTCACTGGGGCCCCTTACGGGCAGTCAGCCCCAGCATTTT
CDR3: CASSLGPLTGSQPQHF

D: TRBD2
V: TRBV5-4
size: NA
J: TRBJ2-3
DNA: TGTGCCAGCGGACTCCGCGGGGGTTCCACAGATACGCAGTATTTT
CDR3: CASGLRGGSTDTQYF

D: NA
V: TRBV27
size: NA
J: TRBJ2-7
DNA: TGCCATGTGTCTGACAGGTCGTTTCACGAGCAGTACTTC
CDR3: CHVSDRSFHEQYF

D: NA
V: TRBV6-5
size: NA
J: TRBJ1-6
DNA: TGTGCCAGCAGGACCCGGGGAGACCTGGGGCCCCTCCACTTT
CDR3: CASRTRGDLGPLHF

D: NA
V: TRBV14
size: NA
J: TRBJ1-1
DNA: TGTGCCAGCAGCCTGCTGAGGAAGGACACTGAAGCTTTCTTT
CDR3: CASSLLRKDTEAFF

D: TRBD2
V: TRBV7-9
size: NA
J: TRBJ2-5
DNA: TGTGCCAGCAGCTCTACTAGCGGTGAACAAGAGACCCAGTACTTC
CDR3: CASSSTSGEQETQYF

D: NA
V: TRBV3-1/TRBV3-2
size: NA
J: TRBJ1-1
DNA: TGTGCCAGCAGCCTCGGAGGCAACACTGAAGCTTTCTTT
CDR3: CASSLGGNTEAFF

D: NA
V: TRBV5-1
size: NA
J: TRBJ2-7
DNA: TGCGCCAGCAGCGAAGCGAGCGAGCAGTACTTC
CDR3: CASSEASEQYF

D: NA
V: TRBV4-1
size: NA
J: TRBJ1-1
DNA: TGCGCCAGCAGCCAATACTTGAACACTGAAGCTTTCTTT
CDR3: CASSQYLNTEAFF

D: NA
V: TRBV2
size: NA
J: TRBJ2-4
DNA: TGTGCCAGCAGACTCAGGACGGGAATCTCCAAAAACATTCAGTACTTC
CDR3: CASRLRTGISKNIQYF

D: NA
V: TRBV6-1
size: NA
J: TRBJ1-5
DNA: TGTGCCAGCAGTGATCTCAGGGCTGGTCAGCCCCAGCATTTT
CDR3: CASSDLRAGQPQHF